The next 22 T cell receptor beta chains were all read from a single sample in a study of molecular identifiers for immune sequencing clone quantification. TCRdb ran MiXCR on the PCR reads and lists one entry per CDR3 protein. This sample carries 250,000 to 400,000 distinct CDR3 sequences, over 20% of them seen once, and the ten largest clones take under 0.95%. Sequenced material: naive CD8+ T cells from blood, with Jurkat cell RNA spiked in. Subset meaning: FACS-sorted CD8+CD4-CCR7+CD45RA+ naive T cells. The receptors shown here come from a human donor in good health. Some libraries in this study had Jurkat cell RNA spiked in.

The table lists this clonotype with a few counts. This chain uses TRBV10-2 with TRBJ2-3; TRBD1 is a possible D gene (6 bases). Looked up from germline, CDR1 is WSHSY and CDR2 is SAAADI. V lost 6 bases, J lost 0 bases, and 16 bases lay in between. This CDR3 has 16 residues. CDR3: CASSPPGQPSTDTQYF. The CDR3, as DNA: TGCGCCAGCAGCCCCCCGGGACAACCTAGCACAGATACGCAGTATTTT.

In this sample, this clonotype turned up a few times. The chain combines TRBV19 with TRBJ1-5; maybe TRBD1 (6 bases). The V end lost 5 bases, the J end lost 1 base, and 12 bases lay between the germline ends. In germline, CDR1 is LNHDA, CDR2 SQIVND (reference sequence). The CDR3 is made up of 15 amino acids. CDR3 in amino acids: CASSPGQRSNQPQHF. For the CDR3, the DNA is TGTGCCAGTAGTCCCGGACAGAGGAGCAATCAGCCCCAGCATTTT.

Concerning this clonotype: At one end the junction does not follow the germline gene, possibly because of a read error. The J gene is TRBJ1-4, the V gene TRBV7-9; D call uncertain. Looked up from germline, CDR1 is SEHNR and CDR2 is FQNEAQ (reference sequence). This CDR3 comprises 16 residues. The CDR3 bases are TGTGCCAGCGGCTTGGCGCCAGGCCCAACTAATGAAAAACTGTTTTTT. Translating gives CASGLAPGPTNEKLFF.

This clonotype was detected ten times or more. CDR3: CAISAVQGSYEQYF. CDR3 sequence (DNA): TGTGCCATCAGTGCTGTACAGGGCTCCTACGAGCAGTACTTC. The J gene is TRBJ2-7, the V gene TRBV10-3, with D maybe TRBD1 (6 bases). Germline values: CDR1 ENHRY, CDR2 SYGVKD. This CDR3 is 14 amino acids long. The V gene lost 4 bases and the J gene lost 0 bases, with 10 bases spanning the gap.

This clonotype was detected ten times or more. CDR3 region: CASSLTSTGGDEQYF. CDR3 coding DNA: TGTGCCAGCAGCTTGACCTCTACAGGGGGAGACGAGCAGTACTTC. The V call is TRBV5-8, the J call TRBJ2-7; TRBD1 agrees at 8 bases. The CDR3 has 15 amino acids. Losses at the gene ends were 1 base for V and 5 bases for J; bases not matched to a gene: 8. CDR1 SGHTS and CDR2 YDEGEE come from the germline V gene.

V is TRBV4-3 and J is TRBJ1-1; no clear D. From germline, CDR1 is LGHNA and CDR2 YSLEER. The V end was cut by 0 bases, the J end by 3 bases, with 8 bases between. The CDR3 runs to 14 residues. In nucleotides, the CDR3 is TGCGCCAGCAGCCAAGAAGGCAGCTACACTGAAGCTTTCTTT. This sequence encodes CASSQEGSYTEAFF.

This clonotype has just one count. Being one base from a much bigger clone, this may be a read error. It is likely a read error, because the conserved phenylalanine at the end of the CDR3 is missing. The V gene is TRBV24-1, the J gene TRBJ2-3; D is unclear. This CDR3 spans 12 amino acids. Germline V gene lookup returns CDR1 KGHDR and CDR2 SFDVKD. V was pared by 4 bases and J by 2 bases, with 3 bases between. The CDR3 region is CATSDHTDTQYC. The CDR3 DNA is TGTGCCACCAGTGACCACACAGATACGCAGTATTGT.

There are a few counts of this clonotype. This chain links TRBV27 with TRBJ1-2; a possible D gene is TRBD1 (6 bases). The V gene's germline CDR1 is MNHEY and CDR2 SMNVEV (reference sequence). V was cut by 5 bases and J by 0 bases, with 19 bases left in between. The length of the CDR3 is 17 residues. This CDR3 reads CASSIQGLQSSNYGYTF. Written as DNA, the CDR3 is TGTGCCAGCAGTATACAGGGCTTACAATCCTCTAACTATGGCTACACCTTC.

This clonotype appeared many times. This chain joins TRBV19 and TRBJ1-5; TRBD1 might be the D (5 bases). This CDR3 has 14 amino acids. V was trimmed by 5 bases and J by 4 bases, leaving 12 bases between them. Germline V gene sequence: CDR1 LNHDA, CDR2 SQIVND (reference sequence). The CDR3 DNA follows: TGTGCCAGTAGTTGGCAGGGTGGAAATCAGCCCCAGCATTTT. It codes for CASSWQGGNQPQHF.

This clonotype was found many times. The chain carries TRBV28 and TRBJ2-7; 7 nucleotides agree with TRBD1. J lost 0 bases, V lost 5 bases, and 4 bases had no gene match. The CDR3 sequence is 14 residues long. Germline V gives CDR1 MDHEN, CDR2 SYDVKM. CDR3 sequence: CASSPRTGSYEQYF. CDR3 bases: TGTGCCAGCAGTCCGAGGACAGGCTCCTACGAGCAGTACTTC.

This clonotype was found a few times. V gene TRBV3-1 combines with J gene TRBJ2-3; D ambiguous. The CDR3 consists of 16 residues. Germline V lookup: CDR1 LGHDT, CDR2 YNNKEL (reference sequence). Trimming shortened V by 0 bases and J by 2 bases, and 12 bases separated the two germline ends. The chain's CDR3 is CASSQEVRAVTDTQYF. The CDR3 coding sequence is TGTGCCAGCAGCCAAGAAGTTAGGGCCGTCACAGATACGCAGTATTTT.

Comment on this clonotype: This is likely a read error, given that the CDR3 carries no conserved phenylalanine or tryptophan at its end. CDR3 amino acids: CSSTGGQVHPGLSTDTQYS. CDR3 sequence (DNA): TGCAGCTCAACGGGGGGACAGGTTCATCCGGGACTCAGCACAGATACGCAGTATTCT. The gene calls are TRBV29-1 and TRBJ2-3; D might be TRBD1 (8 bases). The CDR3 is 19 residues long. Germline V gene sequence: CDR1 SQVTM, CDR2 ANQGSEA. V gave up 8 bases and J gave up 0 bases, with 30 bases separating them.

This clonotype was detected ten times or more. The genes are TRBV6-2 or TRBV6-3 and TRBJ2-3, with 10 bases fitting TRBD1. The CDR3 length is 16 residues. Germline assignment: CDR1 MNHEY and CDR2 SVGEGT. The J segment lost 4 bases and the V segment lost 5 bases, leaving 9 bases of the junction unmatched. CDR3 coding DNA: TGTGCCAGCAGTCCCGGGACAGGGGCTGTCGCAGATACGCAGTATTTT. Translating gives CASSPGTGAVADTQYF.

This clonotype was found many times. V and J are TRBV7-9 and TRBJ2-2; 7 bases fit TRBD1. The CDR3 consists of 14 residues. V was clipped by 5 bases and J by 6 bases; unmatched bases: 6. Germline V CDR1 and CDR2: SEHNR, FQNEAQ (reference sequence). CDR3 DNA sequence: TGTGCCAGCAGCCAGGACAGGTCTCCCGGGGAGCTGTTTTTT. It yields the protein CASSQDRSPGELFF.

The rearrangement uses TRBV4-3 and TRBJ2-1; TRBD1 might be the D (6 bases). The CDR3 consists of 12 residues. V was trimmed by 5 bases and J by 9 bases, leaving 11 bases between them. Germline loops: CDR1 LGHNA, CDR2 YSLEER. CDR3 in DNA: TGCGCCAGCAGCTCGGACAGCTCTGAGCAGTTCTTC. It codes for CASSSDSSEQFF.

In this sample, this clonotype turned up many times. The CDR3 loop is CATSGTPGQGDTGELFF. DNA for the CDR3: TGTGCCACCAGTGGTACACCGGGACAGGGAGACACCGGGGAGCTGTTTTTT. This rearrangement joins TRBV24-1 to TRBJ2-2, with 9 nucleotides matching TRBD1. Germline V lookup: CDR1 KGHDR, CDR2 SFDVKD. The CDR3 loop spans 17 amino acids. V was pared by 5 bases and J by 3 bases, with 9 bases of the junction left unmatched.

The rearrangement links TRBV2 to TRBJ1-1; D gene uncertain. This CDR3 is 13 amino acids long. Per germline, CDR1 SNHLY and CDR2 FYNNEI. V was cut by 4 bases and J by 0 bases, with 6 bases left in between. In DNA, the CDR3 is TGTGCCAGCAGTGCCCCAATGAACACTGAAGCTTTCTTT. Protein product: CASSAPMNTEAFF.

With respect to this clonotype: A much larger clone is a single base away; this may be a read error. This rearrangement joins TRBV7-9 to TRBJ2-7; no clear D. This CDR3 has 15 residues. V was pared by 8 bases and J by 2 bases, with 19 bases between. CDR1 and CDR2 from the germline V gene are SEHNR and FQNEAQ (reference sequence). As DNA, the CDR3 is TGTGCCAGCCTCATTGACTTAAGTGACCCCTACGAGCAGTACTTC. Amino acid sequence: CASLIDLSDPYEQYF. Drawing the rest from reference TRBV7-9 and TRBJ2-7, the complete variable domain is DTGVSQNPRHKITKRGQNVTFRCDPISEHNRLYWYRQTLGQGPEFLTYFQNEAQLEKSRLLSDRFSAERPKGSFSTLEIQRTEQGDSAMYLCASLIDLSDPYEQYFGPGTRLTVT.

This clonotype was detected many times. The chain is built from TRBV5-4 and TRBJ1-1, with D possibly being TRBD1 (6 bases). Germline-derived CDR1 and CDR2 are SGHNT and YYREEE (reference sequence). The length of the CDR3 is 17 residues. V was shortened by 0 bases and J by 0 bases, with 15 bases between the two germline ends. The CDR3 protein is CASSLDGQQNMNTEAFF. Here the CDR3 DNA reads TGTGCCAGCAGCTTGGATGGACAGCAAAACATGAACACTGAAGCTTTCTTT.

This clonotype was recorded many times. This chain uses TRBV12-3 or TRBV12-4 with TRBJ1-1, with D possibly being TRBD1 (5 bases). The CDR3 has 14 residues. With 3 bases removed from V and 6 bases from J, the gap between germline ends came to 14 bases. The CDR3 DNA is TGTGCCAGCAGTTTTAATAGGGGTAGCTCTGAAGCTTTCTTT. Amino acids: CASSFNRGSSEAFF.

Regarding this clonotype: Possible read error: a much larger clone is one base away. The chain combines TRBV20-1 with TRBJ2-2; TRBD2 matches 11 bases. The CDR3 has 16 residues. Germline loops: CDR1 DFQATT, CDR2 SNEGSKA (reference sequence). DNA for the CDR3: TGCAGTGGGCAAGGTAGCGGGAGGGGAGACACCGGGGGGCTGTTTTTT. It specifies CSGQGSGRGDTGGLFF.

This clonotype came up a few times. This chain links TRBV20-1 with TRBJ1-6; 7 positions match TRBD1. Germline V CDR1 and CDR2: DFQATT, SNEGSKA (reference sequence). Losses at the gene ends were 3 bases for V and 4 bases for J; bases not matched to a gene: 9. The CDR3 has 16 residues. The CDR3: CSARGDRQPYNSPLHF. CDR3 nucleotide sequence: TGCAGTGCTAGGGGGGACAGACAGCCGTATAATTCACCCCTCCACTTT.